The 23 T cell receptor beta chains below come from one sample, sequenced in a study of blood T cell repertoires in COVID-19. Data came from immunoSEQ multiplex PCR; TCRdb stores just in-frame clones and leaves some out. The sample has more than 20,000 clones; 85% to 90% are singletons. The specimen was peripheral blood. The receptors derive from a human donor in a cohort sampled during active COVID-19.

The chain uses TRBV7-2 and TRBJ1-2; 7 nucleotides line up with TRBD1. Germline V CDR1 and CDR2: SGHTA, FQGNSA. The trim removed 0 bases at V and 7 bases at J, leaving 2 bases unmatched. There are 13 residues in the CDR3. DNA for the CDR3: TGTGCCAGCAGCTTAGCGGGACAGAGTGGCTACACCTTC. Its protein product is CASSLAGQSGYTF. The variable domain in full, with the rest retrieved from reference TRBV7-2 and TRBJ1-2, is GAGVSQSPSNKVTEKGKDVELRCDPISGHTALYWYRQSLGQGLEFLIYFQGNSAPDKSGLPSDRFSAERTGGSVSTLTIQRTQQEDSAVYLCASSLAGQSGYTFGSGTRLTVV.

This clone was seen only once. In DNA, the CDR3 is TGTGCCACCAGCAGAGGACAGGTGGGGGACACTGAAGCTTTCTTT. This encodes CATSRGQVGDTEAFF. V gene TRBV15 combines with J gene TRBJ1-1, with a possible D match to TRBD1 (6 bases). Trimming cost V 1 base and J 3 bases, with 12 bases left between them. The CDR3 runs 15 residues. Looked up from germline, CDR1 is LNHNV and CDR2 is YYDKDF (reference sequence).

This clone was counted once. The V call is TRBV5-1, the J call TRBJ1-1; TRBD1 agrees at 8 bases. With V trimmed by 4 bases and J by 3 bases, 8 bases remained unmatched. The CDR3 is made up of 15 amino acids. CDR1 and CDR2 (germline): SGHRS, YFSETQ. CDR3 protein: CASSSTTGAYTEAFF. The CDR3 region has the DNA TGCGCCAGCAGCAGTACGACAGGGGCTTACACTGAAGCTTTCTTT.

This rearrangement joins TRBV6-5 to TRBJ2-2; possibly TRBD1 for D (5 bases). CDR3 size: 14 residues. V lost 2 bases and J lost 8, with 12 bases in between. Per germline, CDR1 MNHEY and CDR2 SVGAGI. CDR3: CASSYVTAGGELFF. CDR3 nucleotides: TGTGCCAGCAGTTACGTTACAGCAGGGGGGGAGCTGTTTTTT.

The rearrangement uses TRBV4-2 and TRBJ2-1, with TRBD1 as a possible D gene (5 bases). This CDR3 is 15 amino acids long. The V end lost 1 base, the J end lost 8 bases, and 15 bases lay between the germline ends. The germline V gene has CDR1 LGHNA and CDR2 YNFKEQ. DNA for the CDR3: TGTGCCAGCAGCCAAGTGCAGGGTGATCTGTATGAGCAGTTCTTC. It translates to CASSQVQGDLYEQFF.

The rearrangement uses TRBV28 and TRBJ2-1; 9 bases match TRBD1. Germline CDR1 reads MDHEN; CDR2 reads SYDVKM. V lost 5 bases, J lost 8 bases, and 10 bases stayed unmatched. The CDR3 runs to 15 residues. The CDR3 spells CASSKDRGTADEQFF. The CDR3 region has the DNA TGTGCCAGCAGTAAGGACAGGGGTACGGCGGATGAGCAGTTCTTC.

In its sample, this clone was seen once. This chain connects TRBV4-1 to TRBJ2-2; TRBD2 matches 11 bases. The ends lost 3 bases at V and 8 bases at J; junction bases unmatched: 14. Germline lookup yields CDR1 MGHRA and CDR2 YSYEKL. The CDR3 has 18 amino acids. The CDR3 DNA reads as TGCGCCAGCAGCCAGTCAGAGCTAGCGGGAGGTCCGAGGGGGGAGCTGTTTTTT. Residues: CASSQSELAGGPRGELFF.

The CDR3 reads CASTQGGSGKPYF. The CDR3 region has the DNA TGTGCCAGCACCCAAGGTGGTAGCGGTAAGCCGTACTTC. This chain uses TRBV2 with TRBJ2-4; D is perhaps TRBD2 (6 bases). Trimming removed 7 bases from V and 15 bases from J, with 22 bases in between. Germline assignment: CDR1 SNHLY and CDR2 FYNNEI. The CDR3 has 13 amino acids.

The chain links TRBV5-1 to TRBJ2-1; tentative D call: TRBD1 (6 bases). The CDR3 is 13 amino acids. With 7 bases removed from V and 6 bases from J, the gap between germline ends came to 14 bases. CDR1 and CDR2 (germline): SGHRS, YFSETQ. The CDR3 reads CASREQGINEQFF. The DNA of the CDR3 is TGCGCCAGCCGAGAACAGGGAATCAATGAGCAGTTCTTC.

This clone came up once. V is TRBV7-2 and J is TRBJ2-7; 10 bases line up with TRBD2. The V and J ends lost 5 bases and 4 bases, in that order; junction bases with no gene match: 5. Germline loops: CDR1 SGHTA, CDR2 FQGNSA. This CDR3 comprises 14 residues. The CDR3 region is CASSPSSGRYEQYF. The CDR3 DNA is TGTGCCAGCAGCCCATCTAGCGGGAGATACGAGCAGTACTTC.

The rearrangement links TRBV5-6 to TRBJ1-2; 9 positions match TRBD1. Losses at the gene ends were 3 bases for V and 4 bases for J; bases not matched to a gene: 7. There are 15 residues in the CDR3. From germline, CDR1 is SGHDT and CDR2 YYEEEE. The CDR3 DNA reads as TGTGCCAGCAGCTATTTACAGGGGGCGGGCTATGGCTACACCTTC. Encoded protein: CASSYLQGAGYGYTF.

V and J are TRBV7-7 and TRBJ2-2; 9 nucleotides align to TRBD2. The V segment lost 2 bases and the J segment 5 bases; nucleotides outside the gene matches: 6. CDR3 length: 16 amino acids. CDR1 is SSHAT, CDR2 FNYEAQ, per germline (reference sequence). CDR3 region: CASSLIAGGSTGELFF. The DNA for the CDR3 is TGTGCCAGCAGCTTAATTGCGGGAGGGTCTACCGGGGAGCTGTTTTTT.

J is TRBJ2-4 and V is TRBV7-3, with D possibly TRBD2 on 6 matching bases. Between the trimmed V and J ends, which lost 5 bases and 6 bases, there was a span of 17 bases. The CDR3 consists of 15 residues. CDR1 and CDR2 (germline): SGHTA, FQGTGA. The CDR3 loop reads CASSALPGSSNIQYF. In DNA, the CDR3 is TGTGCCAGCAGCGCCCTTCCCGGGAGTTCAAACATTCAGTACTTC.

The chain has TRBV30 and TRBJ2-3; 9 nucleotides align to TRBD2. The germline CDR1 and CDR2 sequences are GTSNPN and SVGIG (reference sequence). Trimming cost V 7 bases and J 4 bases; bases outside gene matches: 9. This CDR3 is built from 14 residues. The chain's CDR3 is CASNSGGGSDTQYF. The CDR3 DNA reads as TGTGCCTCGAATAGCGGGGGCGGTTCAGATACGCAGTATTTT.

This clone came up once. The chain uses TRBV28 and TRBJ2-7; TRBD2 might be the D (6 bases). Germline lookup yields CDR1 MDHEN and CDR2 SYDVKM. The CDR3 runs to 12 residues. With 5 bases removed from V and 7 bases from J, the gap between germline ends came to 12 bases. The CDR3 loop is CASSQIAEEQYF. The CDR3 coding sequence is TGTGCCAGCAGTCAAATAGCGGAAGAGCAGTACTTC.

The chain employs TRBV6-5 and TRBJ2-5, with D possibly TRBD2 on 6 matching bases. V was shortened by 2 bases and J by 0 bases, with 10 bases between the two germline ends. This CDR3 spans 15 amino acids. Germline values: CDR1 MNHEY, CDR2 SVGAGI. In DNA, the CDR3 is TGTGCCAGCAGTTACGGCGGGGCTTACCAAGAGACCCAGTACTTC. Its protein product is CASSYGGAYQETQYF.

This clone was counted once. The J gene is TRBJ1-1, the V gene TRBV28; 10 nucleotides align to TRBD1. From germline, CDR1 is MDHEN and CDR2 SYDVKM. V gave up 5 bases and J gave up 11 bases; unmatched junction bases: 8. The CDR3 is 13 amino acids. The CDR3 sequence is CASSPGQGGFAFF. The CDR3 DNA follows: TGTGCCAGCAGTCCCGGACAGGGGGGGTTTGCTTTCTTT.

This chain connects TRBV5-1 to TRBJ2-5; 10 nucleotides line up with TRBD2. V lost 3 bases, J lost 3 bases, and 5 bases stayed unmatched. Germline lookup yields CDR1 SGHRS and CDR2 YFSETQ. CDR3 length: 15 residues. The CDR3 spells CASSSSGTSEETQYF. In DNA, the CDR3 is TGCGCCAGCAGCTCGTCCGGGACTAGCGAAGAGACCCAGTACTTC.

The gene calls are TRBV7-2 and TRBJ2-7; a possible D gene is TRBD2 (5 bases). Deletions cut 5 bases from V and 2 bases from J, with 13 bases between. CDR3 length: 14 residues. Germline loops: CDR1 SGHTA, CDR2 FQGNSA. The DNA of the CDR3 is TGTGCCAGCAGCCAGAAAGCGGCCACCTACGAGCAGTACTTC. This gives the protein CASSQKAATYEQYF.

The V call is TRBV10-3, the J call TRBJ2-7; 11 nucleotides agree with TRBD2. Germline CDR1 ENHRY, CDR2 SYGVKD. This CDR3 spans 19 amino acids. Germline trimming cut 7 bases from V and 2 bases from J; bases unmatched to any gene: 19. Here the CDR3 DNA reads TGTGCCATCACCGAAGAAAGACTAGCGGGGATCTCCTTCACCTACGAGCAGTACTTC. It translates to CAITEERLAGISFTYEQYF.

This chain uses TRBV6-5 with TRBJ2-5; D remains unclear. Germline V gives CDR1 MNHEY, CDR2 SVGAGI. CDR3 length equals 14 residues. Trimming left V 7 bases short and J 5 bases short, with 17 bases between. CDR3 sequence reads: CASMGSSPRETQYF. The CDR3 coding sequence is TGTGCCAGCATGGGCTCAAGTCCCCGGGAGACCCAGTACTTC.

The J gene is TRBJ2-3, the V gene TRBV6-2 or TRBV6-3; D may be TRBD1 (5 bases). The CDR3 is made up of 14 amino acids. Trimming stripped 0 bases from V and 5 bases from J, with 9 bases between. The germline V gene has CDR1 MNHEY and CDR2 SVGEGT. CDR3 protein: CASSYSEQGDTQYF. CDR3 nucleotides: TGTGCCAGCAGTTACTCGGAGCAGGGAGATACGCAGTATTTT.

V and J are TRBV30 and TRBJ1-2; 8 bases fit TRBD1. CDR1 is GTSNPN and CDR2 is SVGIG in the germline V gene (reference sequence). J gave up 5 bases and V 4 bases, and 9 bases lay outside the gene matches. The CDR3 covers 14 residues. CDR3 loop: CAWMYGRTGYGYTF. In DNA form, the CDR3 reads TGTGCCTGGATGTACGGCCGGACAGGGTATGGCTACACCTTC.